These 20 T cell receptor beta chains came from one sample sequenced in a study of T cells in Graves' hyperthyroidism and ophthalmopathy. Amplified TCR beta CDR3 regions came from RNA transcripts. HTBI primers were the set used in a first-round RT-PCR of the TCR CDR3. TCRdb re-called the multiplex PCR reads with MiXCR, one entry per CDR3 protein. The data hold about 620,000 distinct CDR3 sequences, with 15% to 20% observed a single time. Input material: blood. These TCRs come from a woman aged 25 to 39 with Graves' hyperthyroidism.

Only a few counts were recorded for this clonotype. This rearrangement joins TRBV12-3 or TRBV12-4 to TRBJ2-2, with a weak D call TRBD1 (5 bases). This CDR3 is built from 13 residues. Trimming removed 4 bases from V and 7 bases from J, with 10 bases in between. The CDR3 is CASSYQGLGELFF. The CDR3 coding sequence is TGTGCCAGCAGTTATCAGGGCCTCGGGGAGCTGTTTTTT.

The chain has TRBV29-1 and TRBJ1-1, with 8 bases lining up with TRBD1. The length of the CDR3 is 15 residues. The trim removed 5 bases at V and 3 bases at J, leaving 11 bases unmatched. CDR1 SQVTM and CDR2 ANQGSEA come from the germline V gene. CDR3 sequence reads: CSVPDREAFHTEAFF. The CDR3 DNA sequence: TGCAGCGTTCCGGACAGGGAAGCCTTTCACACTGAAGCTTTCTTT.

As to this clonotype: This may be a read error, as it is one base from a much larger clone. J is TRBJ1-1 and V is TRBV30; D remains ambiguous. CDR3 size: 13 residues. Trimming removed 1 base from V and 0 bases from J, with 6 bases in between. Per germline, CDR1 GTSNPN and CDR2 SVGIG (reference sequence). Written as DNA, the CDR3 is TGTGCCTGGAGTGATGGTATGAACACTGAAGCTTTCTTT. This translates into CAWSDGMNTEAFF.

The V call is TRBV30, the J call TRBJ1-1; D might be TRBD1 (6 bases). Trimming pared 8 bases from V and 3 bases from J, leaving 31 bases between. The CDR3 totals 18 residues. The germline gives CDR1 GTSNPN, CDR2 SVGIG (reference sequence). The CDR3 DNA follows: TGTGCCGGGGCTCTGTCTGGGGGCAGGTTTCGTTTGGACACTGAAGCTTTCTTT. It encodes CAGALSGGRFRLDTEAFF.

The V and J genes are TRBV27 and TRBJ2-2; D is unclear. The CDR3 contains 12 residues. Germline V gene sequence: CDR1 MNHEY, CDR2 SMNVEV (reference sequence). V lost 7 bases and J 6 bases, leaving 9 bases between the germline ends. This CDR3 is CASTPGSGELFF. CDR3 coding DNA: TGTGCCAGCACCCCTGGCTCCGGGGAGCTGTTTTTT.

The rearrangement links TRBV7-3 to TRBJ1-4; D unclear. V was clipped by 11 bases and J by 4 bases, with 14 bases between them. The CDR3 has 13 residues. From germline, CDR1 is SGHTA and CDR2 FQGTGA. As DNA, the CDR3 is TGTGCCGGTAGCCGACGGCGTAATGAAAAACTGTTTTTT. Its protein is CAGSRRRNEKLFF.

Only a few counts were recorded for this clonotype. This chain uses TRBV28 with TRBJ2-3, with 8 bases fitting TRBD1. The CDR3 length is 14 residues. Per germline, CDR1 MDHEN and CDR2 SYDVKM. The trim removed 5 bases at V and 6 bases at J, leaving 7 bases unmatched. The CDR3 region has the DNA TGTGCCAGCAGTGAGGACAGGGCCCAGGATACGCAGTATTTT. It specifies CASSEDRAQDTQYF.

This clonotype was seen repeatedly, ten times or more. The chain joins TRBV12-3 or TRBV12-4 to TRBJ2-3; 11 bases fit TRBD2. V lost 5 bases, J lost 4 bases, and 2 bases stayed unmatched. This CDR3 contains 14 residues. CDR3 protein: CASSTSGRSDTQYF. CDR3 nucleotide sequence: TGTGCCAGCAGTACTAGCGGGAGATCAGATACGCAGTATTTT.

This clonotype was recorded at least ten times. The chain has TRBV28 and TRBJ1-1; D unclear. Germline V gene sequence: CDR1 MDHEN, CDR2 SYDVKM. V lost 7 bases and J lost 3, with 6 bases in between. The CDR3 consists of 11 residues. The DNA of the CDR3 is TGTGCCAGCAAGGTATACACTGAAGCTTTCTTT. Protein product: CASKVYTEAFF.

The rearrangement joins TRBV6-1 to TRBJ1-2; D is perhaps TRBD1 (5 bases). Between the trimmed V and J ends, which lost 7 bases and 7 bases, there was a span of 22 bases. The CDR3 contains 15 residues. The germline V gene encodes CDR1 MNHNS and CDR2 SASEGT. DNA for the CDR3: TGTGCCAGCACCGAACCGGCTTCAGGGCTCGGTGGCTACACCTTC. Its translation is CASTEPASGLGGYTF.

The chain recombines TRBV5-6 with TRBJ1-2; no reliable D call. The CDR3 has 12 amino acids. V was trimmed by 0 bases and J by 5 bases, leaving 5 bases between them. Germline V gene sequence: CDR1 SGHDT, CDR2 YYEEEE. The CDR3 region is CASSLVAYGYTF. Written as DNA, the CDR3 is TGTGCCAGCAGCTTGGTGGCTTATGGCTACACCTTC.

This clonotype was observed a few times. CDR3 nucleotide sequence: TGTGCCAGCAGCGCCCGCCCGAGAGGGATCACTGAAGCTTTCTTT. It encodes CASSARPRGITEAFF. This chain connects TRBV9 to TRBJ1-1; no clear D gene. V lost 3 bases and J 4 bases, leaving 16 bases between the germline ends. This CDR3 is built from 15 residues. Germline lookup yields CDR1 SGDLS and CDR2 YYNGEE. The variable domain in full, with the rest retrieved from reference TRBV9 and TRBJ1-1, is DSGVTQTPKHLITATGQRVTLRCSPRSGDLSVYWYQQSLDQGLQFLIQYYNGEERAKGNILERFSAQQFPDLHSELNLSSLELGDSALYFCASSARPRGITEAFFGQGTRLTVV.

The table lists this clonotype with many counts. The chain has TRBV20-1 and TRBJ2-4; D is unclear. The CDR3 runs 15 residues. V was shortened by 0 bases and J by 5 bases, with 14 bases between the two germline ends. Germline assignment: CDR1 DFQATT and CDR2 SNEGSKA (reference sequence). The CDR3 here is CSARDFRLDQNIQYF. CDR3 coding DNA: TGCAGTGCTAGAGACTTCCGATTGGACCAAAACATTCAGTACTTC.

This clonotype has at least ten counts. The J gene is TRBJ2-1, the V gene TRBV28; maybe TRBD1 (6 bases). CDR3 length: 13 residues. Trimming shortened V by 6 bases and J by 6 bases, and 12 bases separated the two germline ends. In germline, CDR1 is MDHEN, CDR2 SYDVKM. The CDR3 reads CASSSTGPNEQFF. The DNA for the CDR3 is TGTGCCAGCAGCTCCACAGGGCCCAATGAGCAGTTCTTC.

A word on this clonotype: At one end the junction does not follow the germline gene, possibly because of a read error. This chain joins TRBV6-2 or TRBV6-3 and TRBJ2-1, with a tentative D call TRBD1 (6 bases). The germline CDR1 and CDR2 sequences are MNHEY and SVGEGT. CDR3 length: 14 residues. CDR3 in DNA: TGTGCCAGCAGTCACTCTCCACAGGGCAATGAGCAGTTCTTC. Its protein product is CASSHSPQGNEQFF.

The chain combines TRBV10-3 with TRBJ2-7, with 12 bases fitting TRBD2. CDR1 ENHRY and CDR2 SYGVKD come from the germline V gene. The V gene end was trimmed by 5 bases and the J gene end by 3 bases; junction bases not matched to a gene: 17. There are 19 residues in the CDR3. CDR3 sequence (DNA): TGTGCCATCAGTCTCGGTCGACTAGCGGGAGTGGGTAAAATCTACGAGCAGTACTTC. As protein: CAISLGRLAGVGKIYEQYF.

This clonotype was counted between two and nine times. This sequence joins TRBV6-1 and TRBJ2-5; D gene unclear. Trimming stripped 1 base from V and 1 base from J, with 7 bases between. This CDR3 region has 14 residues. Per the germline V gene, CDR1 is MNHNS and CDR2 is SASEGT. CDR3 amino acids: CASSEVGPQETQYF. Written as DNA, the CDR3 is TGTGCCAGCAGTGAAGTTGGACCCCAAGAGACCCAGTACTTC.

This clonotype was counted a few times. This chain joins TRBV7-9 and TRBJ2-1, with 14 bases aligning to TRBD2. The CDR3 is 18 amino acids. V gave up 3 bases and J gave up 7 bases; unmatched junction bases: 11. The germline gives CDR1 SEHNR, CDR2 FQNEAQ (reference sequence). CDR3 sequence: CASSFGPRGTSGSNEQFF. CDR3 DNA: TGTGCCAGCAGCTTCGGCCCGAGGGGGACTAGCGGGAGTAATGAGCAGTTCTTC.

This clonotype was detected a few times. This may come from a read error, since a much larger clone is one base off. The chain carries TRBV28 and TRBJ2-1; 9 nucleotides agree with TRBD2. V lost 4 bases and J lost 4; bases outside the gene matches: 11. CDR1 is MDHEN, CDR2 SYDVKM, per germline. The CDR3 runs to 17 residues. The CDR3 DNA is TGTGCCAGCAGTTCTCCGGCTAGCGGGGCCCCTTACAATGAGCAGTTCTTC. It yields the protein CASSSPASGAPYNEQFF.

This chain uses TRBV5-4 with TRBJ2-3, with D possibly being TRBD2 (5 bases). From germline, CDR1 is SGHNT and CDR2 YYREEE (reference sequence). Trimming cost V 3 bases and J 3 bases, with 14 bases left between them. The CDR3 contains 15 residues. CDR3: CASSSDSFVTDTQYF. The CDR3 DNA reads TGTGCCAGCAGCTCGGACTCGTTCGTTACAGATACGCAGTATTTT.